These 12 T cell receptor beta chains came from one sample sequenced in a study of response to subunit inactivated influenza vaccine. MiXCR, run by TCRdb on the RT-PCR reads, gives a single entry per CDR3 protein. Among about half a million distinct CDR3 sequences, less than 30% were seen once, and the ten largest hold less than 2.5%. The starting material was CD4+ T cells sorted from PBMCs, obtained about 5 days after vaccination. The receptors come from a man aged 45-65 years who received an inactivated influenza vaccine.

The rearrangement uses TRBV20-1 and TRBJ1-4; 7 nucleotides align to TRBD1. Germline V gives CDR1 DFQATT, CDR2 SNEGSKA (reference sequence). The CDR3 is 15 amino acids. V lost 5 bases and J lost 4; bases outside the gene matches: 10. The CDR3: CSALIRRGDNEKLFF. DNA of the CDR3: TGCAGTGCTCTCATCCGCAGGGGGGATAATGAAAAACTGTTTTTT.

V and J are TRBV11-3 and TRBJ2-3, with D possibly matching TRBD2 (7 bases). From germline, CDR1 is SGHNT and CDR2 YENEEA. Trimming removed 1 base at V and 2 bases at J, with 16 bases between. CDR3 length equals 17 residues. This CDR3 is CASSLGDWRGPTDTQYF. The CDR3 nucleotides read TGTGCCAGCAGCTTAGGGGACTGGCGGGGGCCCACAGATACGCAGTATTTT.

The chain links TRBV5-1 to TRBJ2-3; D is possibly TRBD1 or TRBD2 (5 bases each). The V end was cut by 4 bases, the J end by 1 base, with 13 bases between. The CDR3 is 15 residues long. Per the germline V gene, CDR1 is SGHRS and CDR2 is YFSETQ. The CDR3 spells CASSRDRPGTDTQYF. CDR3 sequence (DNA): TGCGCCAGCAGCCGGGACCGACCTGGCACAGATACGCAGTATTTT.

The chain has TRBV11-2 and TRBJ2-3; 11 nucleotides match TRBD2. The CDR3 contains 16 residues. Germline trimming cut 3 bases from V and 0 bases from J; bases unmatched to any gene: 2. Germline CDR1 is SGHAT and CDR2 is FQNNGV. CDR3 coding DNA: TGTGCCAGCAGCTTCCGGACTAGCGGGAGCACAGATACGCAGTATTTT. Translation gives CASSFRTSGSTDTQYF.

The chain recombines TRBV20-1 with TRBJ1-4; 7 bases fit TRBD1. Trimming at V came to 0 bases and at J to 7 bases, leaving 8 bases not matched to a gene. The CDR3 is 15 residues long. CDR1 and CDR2 (germline): DFQATT, SNEGSKA (reference sequence). The CDR3 sequence: CSARDLSQGIEKLFF. CDR3 coding DNA: TGCAGTGCTAGAGATCTCTCACAGGGGATTGAAAAACTGTTTTTT.

The rearrangement links TRBV24-1 to TRBJ2-1; D is ambiguous. Germline lookup yields CDR1 KGHDR and CDR2 SFDVKD. The length of the CDR3 is 16 residues. Trimming took off 0 bases at V and 6 bases at J, with 14 bases between the two ends. CDR3 bases: TGTGCCACCAGTGATTTGACAGCCCAAGACCTCAATGAGCAGTTCTTC. As protein: CATSDLTAQDLNEQFF.

This clonotype has only a few counts. This sequence joins TRBV20-1 and TRBJ1-1; a weak D match, TRBD1 (6 bases). Germline V gene sequence: CDR1 DFQATT, CDR2 SNEGSKA (reference sequence). CDR3 length: 15 residues. V shed 0 bases and J shed 4 bases, with 15 bases lying between them. The CDR3 DNA reads as TGCAGTGCTAGAGATAGCGGAGGGGGGTTCACTGAAGCTTTCTTT. Its translation: CSARDSGGGFTEAFF.

This clonotype showed up just a few times. V gene TRBV28 combines with J gene TRBJ2-4; 7 bases are shared with TRBD1. The CDR3 sequence is 16 residues long. The germline CDR1 and CDR2 sequences are MDHEN and SYDVKM. V dropped 5 bases and J dropped 0; count of bases not matched to a gene: 7. The CDR3 here is CASSPLDRLAKNIQYF. The CDR3, as DNA: TGTGCCAGCAGTCCCCTGGACAGGCTAGCCAAAAACATTCAGTACTTC.

CDR3 amino acids: CATSRHTTGPFTYEQYF. The CDR3 region has the DNA TGTGCCACCAGCAGACATACGACCGGGCCATTTACCTACGAGCAGTACTTC. This chain links TRBV15 with TRBJ2-7; D gene ambiguous. The CDR3 is 17 amino acids. Per germline, CDR1 LNHNV and CDR2 YYDKDF (reference sequence). V gave up 2 bases and J gave up 2 bases, with 19 bases separating them. Together with reference TRBV15 and TRBJ2-7, the CDR3 gives the full variable domain: DAMVIQNPRYQVTQFGKPVTLSCSQTLNHNVMYWYQQKSSQAPKLLFHYYDKDFNNEADTPDNFQSRRPNTSFCFLDIRSPGLGDTAMYLCATSRHTTGPFTYEQYFGPGTRLTVT.

This clonotype came up a few times. The J gene is TRBJ2-7, the V gene TRBV10-3, with 9 bases identical to TRBD1. The germline CDR1 and CDR2 sequences are ENHRY and SYGVKD. The CDR3 is 14 amino acids. Trimming took 3 bases from V and 6 from J; bases not matched to a gene: 6. This CDR3 reads CAISEWDRVGEQYF. Here the CDR3 DNA reads TGTGCCATCAGTGAATGGGACAGGGTCGGCGAGCAGTACTTC.

In this sample, this clonotype turned up a few times. This chain connects TRBV18 to TRBJ1-4, with D perhaps TRBD1 (6 bases). V was trimmed by 4 bases and J by 8 bases, leaving 17 bases between them. Per the germline V gene, CDR1 is KGHSH and CDR2 is LQKENI. The CDR3 extends over 15 amino acids. CDR3 region: CASSLTGPPGEKLFF. The CDR3 DNA reads TGTGCCAGCTCACTCACAGGGCCGCCTGGGGAAAAACTGTTTTTT. Variable domain in full (rest from reference TRBV18 and TRBJ1-4): NAGVMQNPRHLVRRRGQEARLRCSPMKGHSHVYWYRQLPEEGLKFMVYLQKENIIDESGMPKERFSAEFPKEGPSILRIQQVVRGDSAAYFCASSLTGPPGEKLFFGSGTQLSVL.

The CDR3 coding sequence is TGTGCCAGCAGCCAAGATCTGGGAGTCTATGGCTACACCTTC. Its translation is CASSQDLGVYGYTF. This chain uses TRBV4-2 with TRBJ1-2, with D uncertain. The CDR3 totals 14 residues. Trimming pared 0 bases from V and 4 bases from J, leaving 9 bases between. CDR1 and CDR2 (germline): LGHNA, YNFKEQ.